A single sample is the source of the 4 T cell receptor beta chains below, sequenced in a study of cytomegalovirus exposure and HLA in healthy donors (dated by TCRdb to about 2017). The library was made by the immunoSEQ multiplex PCR assay. The multiplex PCR relied on a mix of 60 forward primers for TCR Vbeta segments and 13 reverse primers for TCR Jbeta segments. TCRdb mirrors the immuneACCESS table, restricted to in-frame sequences. Some clones are absent from its copies; in checked studies, under half trace to an unresolved V gene, and the reason for the others is unknown. Present in this sample are 220,000 or so clones, roughly four fifths of which were seen just once. The ten largest clones take up about 2.5% of the sample. The sample was PBMCs. These receptors all come from a woman between 40 and 55 years old in good health and CMV-seronegative.

V and J are TRBV10-3 and TRBJ1-1; 7 bases fit TRBD1. The CDR3 sequence is 15 residues long. CDR1 and CDR2 from the germline V gene are ENHRY and SYGVKD. V lost 6 bases and J lost 3; bases outside the gene matches: 10. This chain's CDR3 is CAIRMTGQPYTEAFF. CDR3 bases: TGTGCCATCAGGATGACGGGACAGCCGTACACTGAAGCTTTCTTT.

The rearrangement uses TRBV7-9 and TRBJ2-7, with TRBD2 matching 10 bases. Germline values: CDR1 SEHNR, CDR2 FQNEAQ (reference sequence). Losses at the gene ends were 5 bases for V and 3 bases for J; bases not matched to a gene: 4. This CDR3 region has 14 residues. CDR3 in amino acids: CASSRGLANYEQYF. For the CDR3, the DNA is TGTGCCAGCAGCCGGGGACTAGCGAACTACGAGCAGTACTTC.

The table lists this clone with a count of one. V and J are TRBV4-1 and TRBJ2-1, with a possible D match to TRBD2 (5 bases). The ends were cut back, 5 bases at V and 15 bases at J, with 17 bases in the middle. Per the germline V gene, CDR1 is MGHRA and CDR2 is YSYEKL. This CDR3 has 12 amino acids. The chain's CDR3 is CASSTRSERLFF. In DNA form, the CDR3 reads TGCGCCAGCAGCACCAGGAGTGAGCGGCTGTTCTTC.

The rearrangement joins TRBV27 to TRBJ2-7, with D maybe TRBD2 (6 bases). V shed 2 bases and J shed 4 bases, with 15 bases lying between them. The germline CDR1 and CDR2 sequences are MNHEY and SMNVEV (reference sequence). The length of the CDR3 is 15 residues. The CDR3 nucleotides are TGTGCCAGCAGTTTAATCGGGACTGGGCTATACGAGCAGTACTTC. Its translation: CASSLIGTGLYEQYF.